One and the same sample provided the 29 T cell receptor beta chains below, sequenced in a study of cytomegalovirus exposure and HLA in healthy donors. The PCR ran on 60 Vbeta and 13 Jbeta primers. Profiling relied on immunoSEQ multiplex PCR, and the TCRdb table lists in-frame clones only, not all of them. The table lists about 140,000 clones, approximately 76% of them singletons. The sequencing input was PBMCs. These receptors all come from a man aged 35 to 55 in good health and CMV-seronegative.

This clone has a handful of counts. V and J are TRBV4-1 and TRBJ2-7, with D possibly TRBD2 on 6 matching bases. The V gene's germline CDR1 is MGHRA and CDR2 YSYEKL. The CDR3 length is 13 residues. V was cut by 4 bases and J by 6 bases, with 13 bases left in between. This CDR3 is CASSRGVLSEQYF. CDR3 DNA sequence: TGCGCCAGCAGCCGCGGGGTGCTGAGCGAGCAGTACTTC.

The rearrangement joins TRBV4-1 to TRBJ1-2; 7 positions agree with TRBD1. Germline CDR1 and CDR2: MGHRA and YSYEKL. This CDR3 is built from 14 residues. The V gene end was trimmed by 11 bases and the J gene end by 2 bases; junction bases not matched to a gene: 11. The CDR3: CAGSPPGGNYGYTF. CDR3 sequence (DNA): TGCGCCGGGTCCCCGCCAGGGGGGAACTATGGCTACACCTTC.

The chain employs TRBV19 and TRBJ2-5; 10 nucleotides match TRBD1. The CDR3 is made up of 17 amino acids. Unmatched junction bases numbered 14, after V lost 5 bases and J lost 5 bases. Germline V gene sequence: CDR1 LNHDA, CDR2 SQIVND (reference sequence). CDR3 bases: TGTGCCAGTAGTTCCCTCCCCGGGACAGGGGAGCGGGAGACCCAGTACTTC. Translating it yields CASSSLPGTGERETQYF. Combining the CDR3 with reference TRBV19 and TRBJ2-5 gives the whole variable domain DGGITQSPKYLFRKEGQNVTLSCEQNLNHDAMYWYRQDPGQGLRLIYYSQIVNDFQKGDIAEGYSVSREKKESFPLTVTSAQKNPTAFYLCASSSLPGTGERETQYFGPGTRLLVL.

The chain recombines TRBV5-8 with TRBJ2-7; 12 bases fit TRBD2. Germline CDR1 and CDR2: SGHTS and YDEGEE. With V trimmed by 2 bases and J by 4 bases, 4 bases remained unmatched. CDR3 length equals 15 residues. CDR3 region: CASSFRTSGAYEQYF. Written as DNA, the CDR3 is TGTGCCAGCAGCTTCAGGACTAGCGGGGCGTACGAGCAGTACTTC.

The chain links TRBV28 to TRBJ1-1; D uncertain. Deletions cut 6 bases from V and 1 base from J, with 12 bases between. Germline V lookup: CDR1 MDHEN, CDR2 SYDVKM. This CDR3 spans 14 amino acids. CDR3 sequence: CASSPYLRNTEAFF. CDR3 bases: TGTGCCAGCAGCCCTTATCTGAGGAACACTGAAGCTTTCTTT. Full variable domain (missing parts from reference TRBV28 and TRBJ1-1): DVKVTQSSRYLVKRTGEKVFLECVQDMDHENMFWYRQDPGLGLRLIYFSYDVKMKEKGDIPEGYSVSREKKERFSLILESASTNQTSMYLCASSPYLRNTEAFFGQGTRLTVV.

The rearrangement links TRBV14 to TRBJ2-7; 7 nucleotides agree with TRBD1. The CDR3 length is 15 residues. V gave up 1 base and J gave up 7 bases; unmatched junction bases: 10. Germline CDR1 is SGHDN and CDR2 is FVKESK. The CDR3 loop reads CASSQGGTVSREQYF. CDR3 nucleotides: TGTGCCAGCAGCCAAGGAGGGACAGTGTCGAGGGAGCAGTACTTC.

This clone has a handful of counts. J is TRBJ2-2 and V is TRBV6-4, with D perhaps matching TRBD2 (6 bases). Germline loops: CDR1 MRHNA, CDR2 SNTAGT. Deletions cut 2 bases from V and 4 bases from J, with 11 bases between. This CDR3 has 15 residues. CDR3 DNA: TGTGCCAGCAGTGACCGCGGGGATGGCACCGGGGAGCTGTTTTTT. The encoded protein is CASSDRGDGTGELFF.

The genes are TRBV30 and TRBJ2-5; 7 bases are a match to TRBD2. The V segment lost 2 bases and the J segment 1 base; nucleotides outside the gene matches: 7. From germline, CDR1 is GTSNPN and CDR2 SVGIG (reference sequence). The CDR3 loop spans 15 amino acids. The CDR3 DNA sequence: TGTGCCTGGAGTAGGGGAGGGGTAGGCCAAGAGACCCAGTACTTC. Translating it yields CAWSRGGVGQETQYF.

This rearrangement joins TRBV19 to TRBJ2-3, with D maybe TRBD1 (6 bases). In germline, CDR1 is LNHDA, CDR2 SQIVND (reference sequence). The CDR3 totals 14 residues. Trimming cost V 4 bases and J 2 bases, with 10 bases left between them. CDR3: CASSNRAYTDTQYF. In nucleotides, the CDR3 is TGTGCCAGTAGTAACAGGGCATACACAGATACGCAGTATTTT.

The chain carries TRBV4-3 and TRBJ2-7, with a weak D call TRBD2 (6 bases). Germline V gene lookup returns CDR1 LGHNA and CDR2 YSLEER. There are 14 residues in the CDR3. V was pared by 0 bases and J by 6 bases, with 12 bases between. CDR3 DNA: TGCGCCAGCAGCCAAGACGCGGGATGGGGCGAGCAGTACTTC. Its protein is CASSQDAGWGEQYF.

This clone was recorded only once. This rearrangement joins TRBV5-5 to TRBJ2-5; 7 bases map to TRBD2. The CDR3 length is 15 residues. Germline loops: CDR1 SGHKS, CDR2 YYEKEE (reference sequence). V lost 4 bases and J lost 4; bases outside the gene matches: 10. CDR3 in DNA: TGTGCCAGCAGCCCCCGGGGGGTTGGGGGAGAGACCCAGTACTTC. Translation gives CASSPRGVGGETQYF.

This chain connects TRBV14 to TRBJ2-3; TRBD2 matches at 7 bases. Germline V CDR1 and CDR2: SGHDN, FVKESK. With 5 bases clipped from V and 0 bases from J, the junction kept 2 bases outside the gene matches. The CDR3 runs 14 residues. CDR3 sequence reads: CASSWTRSTDTQYF. DNA for the CDR3: TGTGCCAGCAGCTGGACTAGAAGCACAGATACGCAGTATTTT.

The chain uses TRBV7-2 and TRBJ2-1; 8 nucleotides line up with TRBD2. The ends lost 2 bases at V and 9 bases at J; junction bases unmatched: 6. The CDR3 loop spans 14 amino acids. Germline V gene lookup returns CDR1 SGHTA and CDR2 FQGNSA. The DNA of the CDR3 is TGTGCCAGCAGCTTAAAGCGGGGGCTGGGTGAGCAGTTCTTC. This codes for CASSLKRGLGEQFF.

The rearrangement uses TRBV18 and TRBJ1-2; D is possibly TRBD1 (6 bases). The V end lost 3 bases, the J end lost 0 bases, and 14 bases lay between the germline ends. This CDR3 is built from 16 residues. CDR1 KGHSH and CDR2 LQKENI come from the germline V gene. The CDR3 region has the DNA TGTGCCAGCTCACCCCTCTCGGACAGCGCTAACTATGGCTACACCTTC. This translates into CASSPLSDSANYGYTF.

The V and J genes are TRBV28 and TRBJ2-3; 12 nucleotides agree with TRBD2. The germline CDR1 and CDR2 sequences are MDHEN and SYDVKM. With 6 bases clipped from V and 2 bases from J, the junction kept 6 bases outside the gene matches. The CDR3 sequence is 16 residues long. This CDR3 is CASSYGLAGFTDTQYF. Here the CDR3 DNA reads TGTGCCAGCAGCTACGGACTAGCGGGATTCACAGATACGCAGTATTTT.

The J gene is TRBJ1-5, the V gene TRBV7-9; 9 nucleotides match TRBD1. There are 16 residues in the CDR3. Germline CDR1 reads SEHNR; CDR2 reads FQNEAQ (reference sequence). The V gene end was trimmed by 1 base and the J gene end by 6 bases; junction bases not matched to a gene: 7. CDR3 nucleotide sequence: TGTGCCAGCAGCTTAGGGGGACAGGGAATGGTTCAGCCCCAGCATTTT. Protein sequence: CASSLGGQGMVQPQHF. The full variable domain, rest sourced from reference TRBV7-9 and TRBJ1-5, is DTGVSQNPRHKITKRGQNVTFRCDPISEHNRLYWYRQTLGQGPEFLTYFQNEAQLEKSRLLSDRFSAERPKGSFSTLEIQRTEQGDSAMYLCASSLGGQGMVQPQHFGDGTRLSIL.

The J gene is TRBJ2-5, the V gene TRBV11-2; TRBD2 agrees at 7 bases. V shed 5 bases and J 4 bases; nucleotides not matched to a gene: 10. This CDR3 region has 15 residues. The germline gives CDR1 SGHAT, CDR2 FQNNGV. The CDR3 sequence is CASSDGGVAGETQYF. CDR3 sequence (DNA): TGTGCCAGCAGCGATGGAGGGGTAGCGGGAGAGACCCAGTACTTC.

V gene TRBV27 combines with J gene TRBJ2-7; possible D gene TRBD2, 5 bases. The CDR3 extends over 14 amino acids. With 0 bases removed from V and 2 bases from J, the gap between germline ends came to 8 bases. In germline, CDR1 is MNHEY, CDR2 SMNVEV (reference sequence). CDR3 amino acids: CASSLSPGAYEQYF. The CDR3 DNA reads as TGTGCCAGCAGTTTATCCCCCGGGGCCTACGAGCAGTACTTC.

This clone was detected only a few times. This chain uses TRBV5-1 with TRBJ2-1; a weak D match, TRBD1 (6 bases). This CDR3 has 14 residues. Trimming stripped 7 bases from V and 0 bases from J, with 11 bases between. Germline CDR1 is SGHRS and CDR2 is YFSETQ. The CDR3 is CASSHRDSYNEQFF. CDR3 coding DNA: TGCGCCAGCTCGCACAGGGACTCCTACAATGAGCAGTTCTTC.

This chain uses TRBV14 with TRBJ2-5; a possible D gene is TRBD1 (5 bases). Germline values: CDR1 SGHDN, CDR2 FVKESK. V dropped 1 base and J dropped 2 bases, with 11 bases sitting between them. The CDR3 is 15 residues long. CDR3 bases: TGTGCCAGCAGCCAAGGGACGAGACAGCAAGAGACCCAGTACTTC. Protein: CASSQGTRQQETQYF.

This chain joins TRBV30 and TRBJ1-1; 8 bases agree with TRBD1. The germline gives CDR1 GTSNPN, CDR2 SVGIG (reference sequence). V gave up 1 base and J gave up 4 bases; unmatched junction bases: 2. The CDR3 contains 13 residues. CDR3 in DNA: TGTGCCTGGAGTGGAACAGGGGGCACTGAAGCTTTCTTT. It specifies CAWSGTGGTEAFF.

The rearrangement uses TRBV30 and TRBJ2-2, with TRBD2 as a possible D gene (6 bases). Germline assignment: CDR1 GTSNPN and CDR2 SVGIG (reference sequence). Trimming took off 1 base at V and 7 bases at J, with 13 bases between the two ends. The CDR3 loop spans 14 amino acids. The CDR3 nucleotides are TGTGCCTGGAGTGGAGGTCCCGGGGGCGGGGAGCTGTTTTTT. Translation: CAWSGGPGGGELFF.

This clone was seen a single time. The CDR3 is CASSVGQGDHQPQHF. The CDR3, as DNA: TGTGCCAGCAGCGTAGGACAGGGGGATCATCAGCCCCAGCATTTT. The rearrangement joins TRBV7-2 to TRBJ1-5; 10 bases are a match to TRBD1. The V segment lost 5 bases and the J segment 5 bases; nucleotides outside the gene matches: 6. This CDR3 comprises 15 residues. Germline CDR1 and CDR2: SGHTA and FQGNSA.

The chain carries TRBV7-6 and TRBJ1-6, with 9 bases lining up with TRBD1. CDR1 SGHVS and CDR2 FNYEAQ come from the germline V gene. The ends lost 0 bases at V and 9 bases at J; junction bases unmatched: 3. The CDR3 length is 15 residues. The CDR3 nucleotides read TGTGCCAGCAGCTTAGCGACAGGGGGAGGTTCACCCCTCCACTTT. Its protein is CASSLATGGGSPLHF.

The sample holds a few counts of this clone. J is TRBJ2-5 and V is TRBV5-6; perhaps TRBD2 as D (5 bases). The V and J ends lost 8 bases and 2 bases respectively, with 13 bases between them. Germline CDR1 is SGHDT and CDR2 is YYEEEE. The CDR3 sequence is 13 residues long. The CDR3 DNA sequence: TGTGCCAGTTTGGACTCTTTACAAGAGACCCAGTACTTC. This gives the protein CASLDSLQETQYF.

This sequence joins TRBV5-1 and TRBJ1-4; possible D gene TRBD1, 5 bases. This CDR3 is 14 amino acids long. From germline, CDR1 is SGHRS and CDR2 YFSETQ. Trimming removed 5 bases at V and 5 bases at J, with 13 bases between. The CDR3 protein is CASRSQGVNEKLFF. The CDR3, as DNA: TGCGCCAGCAGGTCTCAAGGGGTGAATGAAAAACTGTTTTTT.

V usage is TRBV27 and J usage is TRBJ2-3; possible D gene TRBD2, 6 bases. Germline V gene sequence: CDR1 MNHEY, CDR2 SMNVEV (reference sequence). The CDR3 length is 16 residues. Trimming stripped 2 bases from V and 3 bases from J, with 15 bases between. CDR3 coding DNA: TGTGCCAGCAGTTTACGCGGGACCTACGGGACAGATACGCAGTATTTT. It yields the protein CASSLRGTYGTDTQYF.

The chain combines TRBV7-2 with TRBJ2-1; 7 nucleotides agree with TRBD1. Germline loops: CDR1 SGHTA, CDR2 FQGNSA. The junction had 3 bases not matched to a gene; V was cut back by 7 bases and J by 3 bases. The CDR3 runs to 13 residues. In nucleotides, the CDR3 is TGTGCCAGCAAGGGACAGAGCTACAATGAGCAGTTCTTC. Translated, it gives CASKGQSYNEQFF. Drawing the rest from reference TRBV7-2 and TRBJ2-1, the complete variable domain is GAGVSQSPSNKVTEKGKDVELRCDPISGHTALYWYRQSLGQGLEFLIYFQGNSAPDKSGLPSDRFSAERTGGSVSTLTIQRTQQEDSAVYLCASKGQSYNEQFFGPGTRLTVL.

The V gene is TRBV5-1, the J gene TRBJ2-5; 7 positions match TRBD1. The CDR3 runs 15 residues. Losses at the gene ends were 4 bases for V and 5 bases for J; bases not matched to a gene: 11. Germline CDR1 SGHRS, CDR2 YFSETQ. CDR3 in DNA: TGCGCCAGCAGCATCGGGACAGTTCCAAGTGAGACCCAGTACTTC. Residues: CASSIGTVPSETQYF. Full variable domain (outside the CDR3, taken from reference TRBV5-1 and TRBJ2-5): KAGVTQTPRYLIKTRGQQVTLSCSPISGHRSVSWYQQTPGQGLQFLFEYFSETQRNKGNFPGRFSGRQFSNSRSEMNVSTLELGDSALYLCASSIGTVPSETQYFGPGTRLLVL.